A single sample is the source of the 31 T cell receptor beta chains below, sequenced in a study of T-cell memory formation after mild COVID-19. TCRdb ran MiXCR on the 5' RACE reads and lists one entry per CDR3 protein. The table includes about 440,000 distinct CDR3 sequences, 15% to 25% detected once. The sample comprised PBMCs or a T cell subset sorted from them (not recorded which). These receptors all come from an adult woman who had mild COVID-19 (a few samples of this study predate the infection). Cell type and time point are not known.

This clonotype appeared a few times. This rearrangement joins TRBV5-1 to TRBJ1-1, with D uncertain. Germline assignment: CDR1 SGHRS and CDR2 YFSETQ. V was cut by 2 bases and J by 1 base, with 12 bases left in between. The CDR3 covers 15 residues. This CDR3 reads CASSFSTTPNTEAFF. In DNA, the CDR3 is TGCGCCAGCAGCTTTTCAACTACACCGAACACTGAAGCTTTCTTT.

This clonotype was counted many times. V and J are TRBV20-1 and TRBJ2-7; 10 nucleotides align to TRBD2. Germline-derived CDR1 and CDR2 are DFQATT and SNEGSKA (reference sequence). The CDR3 loop spans 13 amino acids. With V trimmed by 2 bases and J by 3 bases, 1 base remained unmatched. CDR3 amino acids: CSARLAGVYEQYF. CDR3 DNA sequence: TGCAGTGCTAGACTAGCGGGAGTCTACGAGCAGTACTTC.

This clonotype was counted only a few times. The chain employs TRBV24-1 and TRBJ2-1, with 10 bases fitting TRBD2. CDR1 and CDR2 from the germline V gene are KGHDR and SFDVKD. The CDR3 totals 16 residues. Trimming removed 4 bases from V and 5 bases from J; junction bases left unmatched: 7. The CDR3 sequence is CATSDPAGGPHNEQFF. CDR3 nucleotide sequence: TGTGCCACCAGTGACCCAGCGGGAGGGCCCCACAATGAGCAGTTCTTC.

This sequence joins TRBV13 and TRBJ2-7; D unclear. This CDR3 has 15 residues. V dropped 0 bases and J dropped 4 bases, with 13 bases sitting between them. From germline, CDR1 is PRHDT and CDR2 FYEKMQ (reference sequence). CDR3 DNA sequence: TGTGCCAGCAGCTTAGGAGGGAATGCCCCTTACGAGCAGTACTTC. This gives the protein CASSLGGNAPYEQYF.

This clonotype came up a few times. The chain recombines TRBV6-5 with TRBJ1-5; TRBD1 agrees at 8 bases. J was trimmed by 1 base and V by 6 bases; bases with no gene match: 8. Germline V gene sequence: CDR1 MNHEY, CDR2 SVGAGI. CDR3 size: 16 residues. The CDR3 spells CASRPGTGRSNQPQHF. The CDR3 nucleotides read TGTGCCAGCAGACCCGGGACAGGTCGGAGCAATCAGCCCCAGCATTTT.

This sequence joins TRBV12-3 or TRBV12-4 and TRBJ2-7; the D gene is possibly TRBD2 (6 bases). V lost 9 bases and J lost 3, with 18 bases in between. The CDR3 covers 14 residues. This CDR3 reads CASRRVGRGYEQYF. For the CDR3, the DNA is TGTGCCAGTCGGCGGGTAGGGCGGGGCTACGAGCAGTACTTC.

The CDR3 here is CASSPKAGGDLLQETQYF. The CDR3 nucleotides read TGTGCCAGCAGCCCTAAAGCGGGGGGAGACCTCCTACAAGAGACCCAGTACTTC. The rearrangement links TRBV7-9 to TRBJ2-5; 9 bases are a match to TRBD2. J gave up 2 bases and V 5 bases, and 15 bases lay outside the gene matches. The CDR3 runs 18 residues. The germline CDR1 and CDR2 sequences are SEHNR and FQNEAQ (reference sequence). Supplemented by reference TRBV7-9 and TRBJ2-5, the full variable domain reads DTGVSQNPRHKITKRGQNVTFRCDPISEHNRLYWYRQTLGQGPEFLTYFQNEAQLEKSRLLSDRFSAERPKGSFSTLEIQRTEQGDSAMYLCASSPKAGGDLLQETQYFGPGTRLLVL.

V usage is TRBV10-2 and J usage is TRBJ1-1, with 9 positions matching TRBD1. The CDR3 consists of 14 residues. V trimming: 4 bases; J trimming: 3 bases; junction bases outside the gene matches: 3. In germline, CDR1 is WSHSY, CDR2 SAAADI. The CDR3 sequence: CASSGGQGDTEAFF. The CDR3 DNA is TGCGCCAGCAGTGGGGGACAGGGAGACACTGAAGCTTTCTTT.

V and J are TRBV20-1 and TRBJ2-3; 7 bases align to TRBD2. The CDR3 loop spans 14 amino acids. V lost 3 bases to trimming and J lost 3 bases; unmatched junction nucleotides: 6. Germline-derived CDR1 and CDR2 are DFQATT and SNEGSKA (reference sequence). In DNA, the CDR3 is TGCAGTGCTAGGGAACCAGCGGGGACAGATACGCAGTATTTT. This gives the protein CSAREPAGTDTQYF.

The V gene is TRBV12-1, the J gene TRBJ2-1. TRBV12-1 is a documented pseudogene. This CDR3 is 12 amino acids long. DNA of the CDR3: TGTGCCAGCAGCTTTGTTCAACATGAGCAGTTCTTC. Protein: CASSFVQHEQFF.

There are a few counts of this clonotype. This chain uses TRBV15 with TRBJ1-6, with D tentatively TRBD1 (5 bases). V was cut by 0 bases and J by 7 bases, with 10 bases left in between. The CDR3 is 15 amino acids. Germline V lookup: CDR1 LNHNV, CDR2 YYDKDF (reference sequence). CDR3 amino acids: CATSRDRGMNSPLHF. The DNA for the CDR3 is TGTGCCACCAGCAGAGATAGGGGCATGAATTCACCCCTCCACTTT.

This clonotype appeared a few times. This chain connects TRBV9 to TRBJ1-5; unclear D gene. The length of the CDR3 is 13 residues. CDR1 is SGDLS and CDR2 is YYNGEE in the germline V gene. V was clipped by 0 bases and J by 6 bases, with 7 bases between them. The CDR3 DNA follows: TGTGCCAGCAGCGTAGAGGGAACTCAGCCCCAGCATTTT. This sequence encodes CASSVEGTQPQHF. Combining the CDR3 with reference TRBV9 and TRBJ1-5 gives the whole variable domain DSGVTQTPKHLITATGQRVTLRCSPRSGDLSVYWYQQSLDQGLQFLIQYYNGEERAKGNILERFSAQQFPDLHSELNLSSLELGDSALYFCASSVEGTQPQHFGDGTRLSIL.

This clonotype was detected only a few times. This chain links TRBV7-6 with TRBJ2-1; 9 bases are a match to TRBD2. The CDR3 is 17 residues long. V shed 5 bases, J shed 7 bases, and the junction held 15 bases outside the gene matches. Germline V CDR1 and CDR2: SGHVS, FNYEAQ. CDR3 bases: TGTGCCAGCAGCCCGAGGTTCGGACTAGCGAGTAATAATGAGCAGTTCTTC. Translation gives CASSPRFGLASNNEQFF.

The rearrangement uses TRBV7-9 and TRBJ2-5, with D tentatively TRBD1 (8 bases). The V end lost 4 bases, the J end lost 4 bases, and 19 bases lay between the germline ends. This CDR3 is built from 16 residues. Germline CDR1 reads SEHNR; CDR2 reads FQNEAQ (reference sequence). Written as DNA, the CDR3 is TGTGCCAGCAGCTCAACGGACAGGGAGGGACGAGAGACCCAGTACTTC. This encodes CASSSTDREGRETQYF.

The chain is built from TRBV24-1 and TRBJ1-5; a weak D match, TRBD1 (5 bases). V was cut by 5 bases and J by 3 bases, with 10 bases left in between. The CDR3 is made up of 14 amino acids. Germline lookup yields CDR1 KGHDR and CDR2 SFDVKD. The CDR3 DNA follows: TGTGCCACCAGTGTTCAGGGTTACAATCAGCCCCAGCATTTT. Translation gives CATSVQGYNQPQHF.

The chain employs TRBV7-9 and TRBJ1-1; D remains ambiguous. V dropped 5 bases and J dropped 1 base, with 11 bases sitting between them. Germline lookup yields CDR1 SEHNR and CDR2 FQNEAQ (reference sequence). The CDR3 totals 14 residues. CDR3 DNA sequence: TGTGCCAGCAGCCCGGACGCAGCGAACACTGAAGCTTTCTTT. Its protein product is CASSPDAANTEAFF. Complete variable domain (other parts from reference TRBV7-9 and TRBJ1-1): DTGVSQNPRHKITKRGQNVTFRCDPISEHNRLYWYRQTLGQGPEFLTYFQNEAQLEKSRLLSDRFSAERPKGSFSTLEIQRTEQGDSAMYLCASSPDAANTEAFFGQGTRLTVV.

This clonotype was recorded a few times. The chain uses TRBV11-2 and TRBJ1-5; D not resolved. Trimming took off 1 base at V and 1 base at J, with 8 bases between the two ends. CDR3 length: 15 amino acids. Germline V gene data show CDR1 as SGHAT and CDR2 as FQNNGV. CDR3 coding DNA: TGTGCCAGCAGCTTAGGCCAGGCAAGCAATCAGCCCCAGCATTTT. Translated: CASSLGQASNQPQHF.

This clonotype occurred many times. DNA of the CDR3: TGCAGTGCTAGAACCTCCCGGGGACAGATTTCTGGAAACACCATATATTTT. Its protein is CSARTSRGQISGNTIYF. V usage is TRBV20-1 and J usage is TRBJ1-3; 7 positions match TRBD1. Unmatched junction bases numbered 11, after V lost 2 bases and J lost 1 base. The germline V gene has CDR1 DFQATT and CDR2 SNEGSKA (reference sequence). The CDR3 is 17 amino acids.

This clonotype was seen more than once but under ten times. CDR3 residues: CSVEDGGGSYEQYF. The DNA of the CDR3 is TGCAGCGTTGAAGACGGCGGGGGCTCCTACGAGCAGTACTTC. The genes are TRBV29-1 and TRBJ2-7; 7 bases are a match to TRBD2. The ends lost 0 bases at V and 0 bases at J; junction bases unmatched: 2. Per germline, CDR1 SQVTM and CDR2 ANQGSEA. This CDR3 spans 14 amino acids.

The chain is built from TRBV5-5 and TRBJ2-5; perhaps TRBD1 as D (6 bases). Germline loops: CDR1 SGHKS, CDR2 YYEKEE (reference sequence). V dropped 2 bases and J dropped 0 bases, with 11 bases sitting between them. This CDR3 contains 15 residues. In nucleotides, the CDR3 is TGTGCCAGCAGCTTCCCGAGGGGGAACCAAGAGACCCAGTACTTC. This gives the protein CASSFPRGNQETQYF.

This clonotype was observed a few times. The chain is built from TRBV5-5 and TRBJ2-7, with TRBD1 matching 8 bases. Trimming removed 4 bases from V and 3 bases from J; junction bases left unmatched: 6. The CDR3 loop spans 14 amino acids. Germline assignment: CDR1 SGHKS and CDR2 YYEKEE (reference sequence). CDR3 nucleotides: TGTGCCAGCAGCCACCGGACAGGGCACTACGAGCAGTACTTC. Translating it yields CASSHRTGHYEQYF. The full variable domain, completed using reference TRBV5-5 and TRBJ2-7, is DAGVTQSPTHLIKTRGQQVTLRCSPISGHKSVSWYQQVLGQGPQFIFQYYEKEERGRGNFPDRFSARQFPNYSSELNVNALLLGDSALYLCASSHRTGHYEQYFGPGTRLTVT.

V gene TRBV28 combines with J gene TRBJ1-2; D is ambiguous. The CDR3 loop spans 13 amino acids. Trimming removed 3 bases at V and 6 bases at J, with 11 bases between. The germline gives CDR1 MDHEN, CDR2 SYDVKM. CDR3 amino acids: CASSFKRINGYTF. CDR3 bases: TGTGCCAGCAGTTTCAAGAGGATTAATGGCTACACCTTC.

The V call is TRBV11-3, the J call TRBJ2-3, with D perhaps TRBD2 (7 bases). Trimming left V 5 bases short and J 4 bases short, with 19 bases between. The CDR3 has 16 amino acids. In germline, CDR1 is SGHNT, CDR2 YENEEA. The DNA for the CDR3 is TGTGCCAGCAGCCCGGTAGGACGGGGGGCTCCAGATACGCAGTATTTT. Protein sequence: CASSPVGRGAPDTQYF.

V is TRBV4-3 and J is TRBJ2-1; TRBD2 agrees at 13 bases. Germline V gene data show CDR1 as LGHNA and CDR2 as YSLEER. V shed 5 bases and J 12 bases; nucleotides not matched to a gene: 4. CDR3 length: 13 amino acids. The chain's CDR3 is CASSGLAGDAQFF. CDR3 bases: TGCGCCAGCAGCGGACTAGCGGGAGACGCGCAGTTCTTC.

This clonotype has just a few counts. The DNA for the CDR3 is TGCAGCGTTGAAGATCGAGATAGCGGGGAAATCTACGAGCAGTACTTC. This encodes CSVEDRDSGEIYEQYF. This chain uses TRBV29-1 with TRBJ2-7; TRBD2 matches at 8 bases. Trimming cost V 0 bases and J 3 bases; bases outside gene matches: 10. The CDR3 contains 16 residues. Germline assignment: CDR1 SQVTM and CDR2 ANQGSEA.

This clonotype has more than one count but fewer than ten. The CDR3 nucleotides are TGTGCCAGCAGGCAGGAGGATGACACCGGGGAGCTGTTTTTT. Amino acids: CASRQEDDTGELFF. The rearrangement uses TRBV9 and TRBJ2-2, with D possibly matching TRBD2 (5 bases). The CDR3 contains 14 residues. Trimming removed 5 bases at V and 3 bases at J, with 11 bases between. Germline values: CDR1 SGDLS, CDR2 YYNGEE.

The chain couples TRBV20-1 to TRBJ1-2; TRBD1 matches at 11 bases. From germline, CDR1 is DFQATT and CDR2 SNEGSKA (reference sequence). With 2 bases clipped from V and 4 bases from J, the junction kept 3 bases outside the gene matches. The CDR3 covers 14 residues. As DNA, the CDR3 is TGCAGTGCTAGACGGACAGGGGGCCTCTATGGCTACACCTTC. Protein sequence: CSARRTGGLYGYTF.

The J gene is TRBJ2-7, the V gene TRBV4-1; perhaps TRBD2 as D (5 bases). The CDR3 loop spans 14 amino acids. V dropped 3 bases and J dropped 5 bases, with 14 bases sitting between them. CDR1 is MGHRA, CDR2 YSYEKL, per germline. This CDR3 is CASSQTYRGHEQYF. CDR3 coding DNA: TGCGCCAGCAGCCAGACCTACCGGGGTCACGAGCAGTACTTC.

This clonotype has a handful of counts. The CDR3 is CAISEAYEQFF. The CDR3 DNA reads as TGTGCCATCAGTGAGGCATATGAGCAGTTCTTC. The chain is built from TRBV10-3 and TRBJ2-1, with D hard to call. CDR3 length equals 11 residues. Trimming cost V 2 bases and J 8 bases, with 4 bases left between them. Germline-derived CDR1 and CDR2 are ENHRY and SYGVKD.

The chain couples TRBV29-1 to TRBJ1-1, with D hard to call. The germline V and J ends were trimmed by 0 bases and 4 bases, with 9 bases remaining between them. The length of the CDR3 is 13 residues. Germline V lookup: CDR1 SQVTM, CDR2 ANQGSEA. The CDR3 is CSVEDSPSTEAFF. The CDR3 bases are TGCAGCGTTGAAGATTCGCCGAGCACTGAAGCTTTCTTT.

The rearrangement links TRBV7-2 to TRBJ2-3; D gene unclear. The CDR3 has 14 residues. Trimming shortened V by 6 bases and J by 2 bases, and 12 bases separated the two germline ends. CDR1 and CDR2 from the germline V gene are SGHTA and FQGNSA. As DNA, the CDR3 is TGTGCCAGCAGAGCGACGTGGTTCACAGATACGCAGTATTTT. Translation: CASRATWFTDTQYF.